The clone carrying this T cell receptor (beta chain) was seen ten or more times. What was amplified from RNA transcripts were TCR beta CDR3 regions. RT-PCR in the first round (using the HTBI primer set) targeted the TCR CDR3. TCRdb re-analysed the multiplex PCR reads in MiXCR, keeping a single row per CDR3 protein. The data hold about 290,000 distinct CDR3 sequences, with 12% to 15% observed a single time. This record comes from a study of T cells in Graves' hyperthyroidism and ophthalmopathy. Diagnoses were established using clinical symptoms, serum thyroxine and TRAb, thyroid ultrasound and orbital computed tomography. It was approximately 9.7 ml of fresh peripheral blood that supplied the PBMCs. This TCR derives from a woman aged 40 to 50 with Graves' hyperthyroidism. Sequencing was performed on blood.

The CDR3 nucleotides are TGCAGCGTTGAATGGTGGTTGGGTGGCGAGCAGTACTTC. Encoded protein: CSVEWWLGGEQYF. V gene TRBV29-1 combines with J gene TRBJ2-7; D call uncertain. Per the germline V gene, CDR1 is SQVTM and CDR2 is ANQGSEA. The CDR3 covers 13 residues. V dropped 2 bases and J dropped 6 bases, with 14 bases sitting between them.